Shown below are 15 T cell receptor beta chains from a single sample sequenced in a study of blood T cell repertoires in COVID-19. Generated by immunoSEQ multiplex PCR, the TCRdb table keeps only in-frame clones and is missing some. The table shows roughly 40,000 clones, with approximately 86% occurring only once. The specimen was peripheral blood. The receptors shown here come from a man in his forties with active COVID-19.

The CDR3 bases are TGTGCCAGCAGCCCCCCGGCGGGCCTCACCCCATTTTACGAGCAGTACTTC. It yields the protein CASSPPAGLTPFYEQYF. The J gene is TRBJ2-7, the V gene TRBV7-2, with D possibly being TRBD2 (5 bases). CDR1 is SGHTA and CDR2 is FQGNSA in the germline V gene. With 5 bases removed from V and 4 bases from J, the gap between germline ends came to 24 bases. The CDR3 contains 17 residues.

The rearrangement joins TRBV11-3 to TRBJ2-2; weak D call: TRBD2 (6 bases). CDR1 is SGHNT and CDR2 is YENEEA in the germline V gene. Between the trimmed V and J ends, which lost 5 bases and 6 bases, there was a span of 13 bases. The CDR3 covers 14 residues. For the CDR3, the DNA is TGTGCCAGCAGCCTCCACGCGGGGTCCGGGGAGCTGTTTTTT. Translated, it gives CASSLHAGSGELFF.

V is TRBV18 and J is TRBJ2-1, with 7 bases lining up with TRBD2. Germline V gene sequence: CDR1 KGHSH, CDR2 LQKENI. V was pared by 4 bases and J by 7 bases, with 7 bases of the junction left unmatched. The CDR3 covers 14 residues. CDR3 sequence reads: CASSQGGSWNEQFF. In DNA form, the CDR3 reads TGTGCCAGCTCACAAGGCGGGAGTTGGAATGAGCAGTTCTTC.

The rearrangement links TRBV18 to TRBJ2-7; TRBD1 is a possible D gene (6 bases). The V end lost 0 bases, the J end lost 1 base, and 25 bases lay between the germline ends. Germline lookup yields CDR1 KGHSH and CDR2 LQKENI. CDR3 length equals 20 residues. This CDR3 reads CASSPPNIKGPLTGSYEQYF. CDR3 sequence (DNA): TGTGCCAGCTCACCACCGAATATCAAAGGACCCCTTACAGGGTCCTACGAGCAGTACTTC.

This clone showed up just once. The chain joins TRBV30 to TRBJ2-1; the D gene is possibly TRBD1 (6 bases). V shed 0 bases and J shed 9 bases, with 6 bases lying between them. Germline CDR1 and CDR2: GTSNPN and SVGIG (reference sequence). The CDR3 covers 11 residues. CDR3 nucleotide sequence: TGTGCCTGGAGTGTAGGGGGTGAGCAGTTCTTC. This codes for CAWSVGGEQFF.

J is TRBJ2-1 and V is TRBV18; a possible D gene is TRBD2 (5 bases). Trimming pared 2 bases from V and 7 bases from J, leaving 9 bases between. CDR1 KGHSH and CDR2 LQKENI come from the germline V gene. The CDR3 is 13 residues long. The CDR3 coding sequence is TGTGCCAGCTCACCATCGGGGAGAAATGAGCAGTTCTTC. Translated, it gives CASSPSGRNEQFF.

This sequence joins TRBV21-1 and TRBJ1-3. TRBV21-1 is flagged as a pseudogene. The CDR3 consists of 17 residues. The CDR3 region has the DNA TGTGCCAGCAGCAAAGTAGGTCAGGGAGGCTCTGGAAACACCATATATTTT. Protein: CASSKVGQGGSGNTIYF.

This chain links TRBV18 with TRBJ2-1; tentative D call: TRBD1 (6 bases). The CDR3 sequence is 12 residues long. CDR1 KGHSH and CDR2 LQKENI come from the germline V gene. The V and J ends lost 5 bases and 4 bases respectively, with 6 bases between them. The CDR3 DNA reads TGTGCCAGCTCAGGACAGTACAATGAGCAGTTCTTC. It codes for CASSGQYNEQFF.

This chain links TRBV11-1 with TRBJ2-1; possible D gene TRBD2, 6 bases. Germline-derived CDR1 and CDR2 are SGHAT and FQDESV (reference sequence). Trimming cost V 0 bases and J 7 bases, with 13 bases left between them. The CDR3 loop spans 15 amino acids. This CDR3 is CASSLARSLANEQFF. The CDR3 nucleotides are TGTGCCAGCAGCTTAGCCAGAAGCCTAGCGAATGAGCAGTTCTTC.

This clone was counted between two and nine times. The CDR3 loop is CASSPEQGAFSGNTIYF. CDR3 DNA: TGTGCCAGCTCACCAGAACAGGGGGCCTTCTCTGGAAACACCATATATTTT. This rearrangement joins TRBV18 to TRBJ1-3; 9 bases map to TRBD1. This CDR3 contains 17 residues. The V gene's germline CDR1 is KGHSH and CDR2 LQKENI. V shed 2 bases, J shed 0 bases, and the junction held 5 bases outside the gene matches.

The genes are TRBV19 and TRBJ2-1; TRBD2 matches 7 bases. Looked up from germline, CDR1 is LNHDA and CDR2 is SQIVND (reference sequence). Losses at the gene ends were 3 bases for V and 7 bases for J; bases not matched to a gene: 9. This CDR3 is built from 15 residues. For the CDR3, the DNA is TGTGCCAGTAGTATTTTTGCGGGAGAGGGAAATGAGCAGTTCTTC. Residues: CASSIFAGEGNEQFF.

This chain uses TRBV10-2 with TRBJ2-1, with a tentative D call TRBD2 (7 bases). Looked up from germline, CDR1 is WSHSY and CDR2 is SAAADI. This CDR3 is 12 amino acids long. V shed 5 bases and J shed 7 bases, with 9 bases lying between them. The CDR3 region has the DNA TGCGCCAGCAGTAGGGGGGGGAATGAGCAGTTCTTC. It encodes CASSRGGNEQFF.

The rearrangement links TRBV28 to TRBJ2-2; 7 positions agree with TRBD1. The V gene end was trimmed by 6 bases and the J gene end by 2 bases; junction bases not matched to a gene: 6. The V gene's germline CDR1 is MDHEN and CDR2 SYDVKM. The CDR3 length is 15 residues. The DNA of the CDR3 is TGTGCCAGCAGCGCCGGGACAGCAAACACCGGGGAGCTGTTTTTT. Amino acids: CASSAGTANTGELFF.

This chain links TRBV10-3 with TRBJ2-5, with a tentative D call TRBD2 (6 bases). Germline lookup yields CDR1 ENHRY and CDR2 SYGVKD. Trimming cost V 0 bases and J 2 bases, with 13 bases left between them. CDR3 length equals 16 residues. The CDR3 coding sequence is TGTGCCATCAGTGAGTCGGACCGGAGGGCACAAGAGACCCAGTACTTC. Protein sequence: CAISESDRRAQETQYF.

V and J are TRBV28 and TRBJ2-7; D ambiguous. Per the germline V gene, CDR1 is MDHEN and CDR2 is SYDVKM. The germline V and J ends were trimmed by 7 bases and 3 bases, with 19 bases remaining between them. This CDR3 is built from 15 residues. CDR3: CASISPQGNYYEQYF. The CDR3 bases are TGTGCCAGCATCAGTCCACAAGGAAACTACTACGAGCAGTACTTC.